The clone carrying this T cell receptor (beta chain) was counted between two and nine times. What it binds is unknown. Addition of a universal primer site occurred through template switching, and cDNA carried unique molecular identifiers. MiXCR was run by TCRdb on the 5' RACE reads, yielding one entry per CDR3 protein. The sample has some 500,000 distinct CDR3 sequences; over 12% are singletons. The sample comes from a study of identical twins. V lost 7 bases, J lost 7 bases, and 9 bases stayed unmatched. This CDR3 comprises 15 residues. The V gene's germline CDR1 is SGHTA and CDR2 FQGNSA. Findings of the study overall: A lower insertion count was a feature of abundant cord blood beta clonotypes, with no such feature in memory repertoires. Modelling approaches yielded underestimates of out-of-frame TCR alpha sharing between monozygotic twins.

The sample also formed part of further work on yellow fever vaccine responses in identical twins.

Specimen: CD4+ T cells sorted from blood. This chain joins TRBV7-2 and TRBJ2-2, with 10 bases identical to TRBD1. The clonotype originates from a woman aged 18-29 years in good health. CDR3 bases: TGTGCCAGCAAAAAGGGGACAGGGGACTACGGGGAGCTGTTTTTT. Its protein product is CASKKGTGDYGELFF.